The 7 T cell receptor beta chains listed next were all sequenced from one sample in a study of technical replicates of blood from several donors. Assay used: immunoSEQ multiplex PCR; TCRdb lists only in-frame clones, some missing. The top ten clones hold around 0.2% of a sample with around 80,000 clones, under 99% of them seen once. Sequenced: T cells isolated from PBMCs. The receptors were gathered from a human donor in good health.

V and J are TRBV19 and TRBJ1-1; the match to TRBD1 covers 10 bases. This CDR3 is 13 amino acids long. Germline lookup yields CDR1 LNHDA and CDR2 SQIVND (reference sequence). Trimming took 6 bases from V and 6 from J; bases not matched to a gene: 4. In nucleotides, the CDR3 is TGTGCCAGTAGCCGACAGGGGGCTGCTGAAGCTTTCTTT. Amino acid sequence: CASSRQGAAEAFF.

This CDR3 reads CASSLLRDSNYGYTF. CDR3 DNA sequence: TGTGCCAGCAGCTTACTTCGAGACAGCAACTATGGCTACACCTTC. This chain joins TRBV7-3 and TRBJ1-2, with D possibly TRBD1 on 5 matching bases. Germline V gives CDR1 SGHTA, CDR2 FQGTGA. The V and J ends lost 2 bases and 2 bases respectively, with 12 bases between them. CDR3 length: 15 amino acids.

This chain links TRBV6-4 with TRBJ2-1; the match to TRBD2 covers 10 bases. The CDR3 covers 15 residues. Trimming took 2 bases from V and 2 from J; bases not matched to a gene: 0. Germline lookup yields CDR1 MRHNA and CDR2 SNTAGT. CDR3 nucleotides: TGTGCCAGCAGTGACCTAGCGGGGGCCTACAATGAGCAGTTCTTC. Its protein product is CASSDLAGAYNEQFF.

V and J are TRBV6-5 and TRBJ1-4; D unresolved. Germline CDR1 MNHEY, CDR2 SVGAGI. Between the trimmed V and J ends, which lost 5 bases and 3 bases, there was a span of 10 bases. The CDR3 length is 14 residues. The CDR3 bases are TGTGCCAGCAGTGATCAGAATTCTAATGAAAAACTGTTTTTT. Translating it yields CASSDQNSNEKLFF.

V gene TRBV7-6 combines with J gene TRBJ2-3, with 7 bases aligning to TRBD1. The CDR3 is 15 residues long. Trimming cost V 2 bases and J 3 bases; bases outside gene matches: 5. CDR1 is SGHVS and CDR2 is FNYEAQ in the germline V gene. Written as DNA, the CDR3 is TGTGCCAGCAGCTTAAGAGGGACAGAAACAGATACGCAGTATTTT. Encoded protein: CASSLRGTETDTQYF. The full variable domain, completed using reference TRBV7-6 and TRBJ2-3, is GAGVSQSPRYKVTKRGQDVALRCDPISGHVSLYWYRQALGQGPEFLTYFNYEAQQDKSGLPNDRFSAERPEGSISTLTIQRTEQRDSAMYRCASSLRGTETDTQYFGPGTRLTVL.

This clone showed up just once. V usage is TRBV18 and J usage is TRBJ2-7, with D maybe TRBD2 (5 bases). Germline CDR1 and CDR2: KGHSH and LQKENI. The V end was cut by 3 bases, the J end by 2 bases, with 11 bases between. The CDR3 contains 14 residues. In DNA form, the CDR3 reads TGTGCCAGCTCACCGGCTAAGGGAGCCTACGAGCAGTACTTC. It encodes CASSPAKGAYEQYF.

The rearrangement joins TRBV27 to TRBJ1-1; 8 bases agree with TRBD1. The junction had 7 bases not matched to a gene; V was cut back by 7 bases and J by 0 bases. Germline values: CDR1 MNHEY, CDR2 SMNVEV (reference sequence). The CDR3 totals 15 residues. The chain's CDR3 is CASNSGTGMNTEAFF. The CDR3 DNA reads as TGTGCCAGCAACTCCGGGACAGGTATGAACACTGAAGCTTTCTTT.